This T cell receptor (beta chain) was recorded in a study of blood T cell repertoires in COVID-19. Turning to the study itself: From T cells, B-cell-depleted T cells, or PBMCs came the material, which was cDNA or gDNA.

There are 15 residues in the CDR3. CDR1 is SGHRS, CDR2 YFSETQ, per germline. V lost 1 base to trimming and J lost 8 bases; unmatched junction nucleotides: 8. Here immunoSEQ multiplex PCR was the method, and the copy in TCRdb shows in-frame clones only, minus some. Of 200,000 to 300,000 clones in the sample, around four fifths were seen once. Sequencing was done on a sample of peripheral blood. This chain joins TRBV5-1 and TRBJ2-1; TRBD1 matches 8 bases. The origin of this receptor is a man aged 60 to 69 with acute or convalescent COVID-19. The CDR3 region has the DNA TGCGCCAGCAGCTTGCAGCGACAGGGGTTCCATGAGCAGTTCTTC. Its translation: CASSLQRQGFHEQFF.